This record concerns one TCR beta chain sequence. CDR3 length: 13 amino acids. Germline CDR1 is MDHEN and CDR2 is SYDVKM. MiXCR was run by TCRdb on the 5' RACE reads, yielding one entry per CDR3 protein. The sample includes tens of thousands of distinct CDR3 sequences, around 15% of them seen just once. This sample stems from a study of T cells of healthy individuals. This TCR was recovered from a human donor in good health. The V gene is TRBV28, the J gene TRBJ2-3, with a possible D match to TRBD1 (5 bases). DNA for the CDR3: TGTGCGGCGACAGACCCTAGCACAGATACGCAGTATTTT. Its protein product is CAATDPSTDTQYF.